Below are 13 T cell receptor beta chains sequenced from a single sample in a study of beta chain features in type 1 diabetes. cDNA synthesis used the whole RNA isolate, giving expressed TCRB sequences. The repertoire was sequenced with immunoSEQ multiplex PCR; TCRdb's copy has only in-frame clones and lacks some. Among approximately 250,000 clones listed, roughly 14% were seen once. The sample comprised naive CD4+ T cells from blood. The receptors were gathered from a woman in her 40s in good health.

The chain uses TRBV5-1 and TRBJ2-5; 7 positions agree with TRBD1. The V gene end was trimmed by 4 bases and the J gene end by 3 bases; junction bases not matched to a gene: 6. CDR1 and CDR2 (germline): SGHRS, YFSETQ. This CDR3 is built from 14 residues. The CDR3 here is CASSLGQQEETQYF. DNA for the CDR3: TGCGCCAGCAGCCTGGGACAGCAAGAAGAGACCCAGTACTTC.

This clone was seen a few times. This chain joins TRBV5-1 and TRBJ2-7, with TRBD1 as a possible D gene (6 bases). Germline values: CDR1 SGHRS, CDR2 YFSETQ. The length of the CDR3 is 18 residues. The V gene lost 2 bases and the J gene lost 3 bases, with 24 bases spanning the gap. The CDR3 is CASSFNHLSQGNIYEQYF. The CDR3 DNA follows: TGCGCCAGCAGCTTTAATCATCTAAGTCAGGGGAACATCTACGAGCAGTACTTC.

This clone was observed a few times. The V call is TRBV12-5, the J call TRBJ1-2; 7 bases line up with TRBD1. The CDR3 is made up of 17 amino acids. Germline V gene lookup returns CDR1 LGHNT and CDR2 FRNRAP. V was pared by 0 bases and J by 6 bases, with 13 bases of the junction left unmatched. CDR3 in amino acids: CASGLVTGASVIDGYTF. The CDR3 DNA sequence: TGTGCTAGTGGTTTGGTAACAGGGGCCAGCGTTATCGATGGCTACACCTTC. Based on the CDR3 plus reference TRBV12-5 and TRBJ1-2, the full variable domain is DARVTQTPRHKVTEMGQEVTMRCQPILGHNTVFWYRQTMMQGLELLAYFRNRAPLDDSGMPKDRFSAEMPDATLATLKIQPSEPRDSAVYFCASGLVTGASVIDGYTFGSGTRLTVV.

The genes are TRBV2 and TRBJ2-1; 8 bases align to TRBD2. Germline V lookup: CDR1 SNHLY, CDR2 FYNNEI. The CDR3 contains 18 residues. V trimming: 6 bases; J trimming: 7 bases; junction bases outside the gene matches: 20. The CDR3 sequence is CASSDLTQRGGRGNEQFF. In DNA form, the CDR3 reads TGTGCCAGCAGCGACCTTACCCAACGGGGGGGCCGCGGGAATGAGCAGTTCTTC.

Only one count was recorded for this clone. The chain employs TRBV4-1 and TRBJ1-4; TRBD1 matches 7 bases. The CDR3 is 16 amino acids. Germline V gene data show CDR1 as MGHRA and CDR2 as YSYEKL. With V trimmed by 2 bases and J by 11 bases, 14 bases remained unmatched. CDR3 amino acids: CASSQFDRVVMRKLFF. The CDR3 coding sequence is TGCGCCAGCAGCCAATTCGACAGGGTAGTAATGAGGAAACTGTTTTTT.

This clone has just a few counts. The same CDR3 is also encoded by other DNA sequences in this sample. The chain recombines TRBV20-1 with TRBJ2-7; 9 bases agree with TRBD2. Germline values: CDR1 DFQATT, CDR2 SNEGSKA (reference sequence). The V segment lost 5 bases and the J segment 6 bases; nucleotides outside the gene matches: 2. CDR3 size: 11 residues. CDR3 coding DNA: TGCAGTGCTCGCGGGAGGGGCGAGCAGTACTTC. Translating it yields CSARGRGEQYF.

This clone was seen only a few times. V gene TRBV6-1 combines with J gene TRBJ2-7, with 8 bases matching TRBD1. The CDR3 runs 15 residues. Germline V gene lookup returns CDR1 MNHNS and CDR2 SASEGT. V was clipped by 1 base and J by 6 bases; unmatched bases: 8. CDR3 residues: CASSEDRDRPSEQYF. The CDR3 DNA reads TGTGCCAGCAGTGAAGATCGGGACAGGCCTAGCGAGCAGTACTTC.

This clone was recorded a few times. The rearrangement uses TRBV5-4 and TRBJ2-3, with 15 bases identical to TRBD2. CDR3 length: 18 residues. Unmatched junction bases numbered 7, after V lost 3 bases and J lost 2 bases. Germline CDR1 and CDR2: SGHNT and YYREEE (reference sequence). CDR3 region: CASSYGLAGGSLTDTQYF. CDR3 DNA: TGTGCCAGCAGCTACGGACTAGCGGGGGGGTCACTCACAGATACGCAGTATTTT. Full variable domain (remainder filled in from reference TRBV5-4 and TRBJ2-3): ETGVTQSPTHLIKTRGQQVTLRCSSQSGHNTVSWYQQALGQGPQFIFQYYREEENGRGNFPPRFSGLQFPNYSSELNVNALELDDSALYLCASSYGLAGGSLTDTQYFGPGTRLTVL.

The chain uses TRBV14 and TRBJ2-1; 8 positions match TRBD1. The V gene end was trimmed by 1 base and the J gene end by 8 bases; junction bases not matched to a gene: 13. This CDR3 region has 17 residues. Per the germline V gene, CDR1 is SGHDN and CDR2 is FVKESK. CDR3: CASSQGIRQGLRDEQFF. For the CDR3, the DNA is TGTGCCAGCAGCCAAGGAATTAGACAGGGGCTCAGAGATGAGCAGTTCTTC.

V and J are TRBV4-3 and TRBJ1-6; D perhaps matches TRBD1 (5 bases). This CDR3 comprises 16 residues. The ends were cut back, 1 base at V and 11 bases at J, with 18 bases in the middle. Looked up from germline, CDR1 is LGHNA and CDR2 is YSLEER. The DNA for the CDR3 is TGCGCCAGCAGCCAAGTATGGGCAGGGTTCCCTCCACCCCTCCACTTT. Amino acid sequence: CASSQVWAGFPPPLHF.

This chain connects TRBV10-1 to TRBJ2-5; D remains unclear. The CDR3 has 15 residues. Germline V gene data show CDR1 as WNHNN and CDR2 as SYGVQD (reference sequence). Deletions cut 4 bases from V and 5 bases from J, with 17 bases between. CDR3 DNA: TGCGCCAGCAGTGCCACCCTAGGCAGATCGGAGACCCAGTACTTC. Translation gives CASSATLGRSETQYF.

This rearrangement joins TRBV20-1 to TRBJ2-1; D is possibly TRBD2 (5 bases). Trimming cost V 1 base and J 13 bases, with 11 bases left between them. Germline CDR1 is DFQATT and CDR2 is SNEGSKA (reference sequence). This CDR3 region has 11 residues. The CDR3 protein is CSARGGLGQFF. The CDR3 nucleotides are TGCAGTGCTAGAGGAGGGCTAGGCCAGTTCTTC.

This clone has a handful of counts. V usage is TRBV14 and J usage is TRBJ2-7, with a possible D match to TRBD1 (5 bases). Per the germline V gene, CDR1 is SGHDN and CDR2 is FVKESK. CDR3 length equals 13 residues. V lost 2 bases and J lost 12, with 17 bases in between. CDR3 sequence reads: CASSQSGHSETYF. The DNA of the CDR3 is TGTGCCAGCAGCCAATCAGGGCACTCCGAAACGTACTTC.